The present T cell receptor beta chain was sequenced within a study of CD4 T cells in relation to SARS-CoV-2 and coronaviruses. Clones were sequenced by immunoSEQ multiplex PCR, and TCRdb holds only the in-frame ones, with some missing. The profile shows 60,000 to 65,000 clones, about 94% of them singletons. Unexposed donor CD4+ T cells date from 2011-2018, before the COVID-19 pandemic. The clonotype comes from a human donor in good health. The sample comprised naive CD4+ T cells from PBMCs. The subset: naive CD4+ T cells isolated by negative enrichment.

Here the CDR3 DNA reads TGCGCCAGCAGCCAGCCGAGTACCAAGAATAAGGCCCAGTACTTC. This encodes CASSQPSTKNKAQYF. The J gene is TRBJ2-5, the V gene TRBV4-1, with D unclear. Germline values: CDR1 MGHRA, CDR2 YSYEKL. Trimming removed 3 bases at V and 9 bases at J, with 20 bases between. This CDR3 contains 15 residues.